These T cell receptor beta chains were read from a single sample in a study of cytomegalovirus exposure and HLA in healthy donors. TCRdb's copy holds only in-frame clones and misses some; the assay was immunoSEQ multiplex PCR. The data contain about 77,000 clones, around three quarters of them singletons. The sample consisted of PBMCs. These receptors were collected from a woman aged 35 to 49 in good health and CMV-seronegative. CDR3s include the opening cysteine and the closing phenylalanine or tryptophan. The D gene is left open where the match is weak. Where a row states a size, it is once, few, many or the class of an expanded clone; other rows omit it.

CDR3	DNA	length	J	size	V	D
CASSVRRGRTNEKLFF	TGTGCCAGCAGCGTTCGAAGGGGGCGAACTAATGAAAAACTGTTTTTT	16	TRBJ1-4	NA	TRBV7-9	TRBD1
CASSAIRSGLSTDTQYF	TGTGCCAGCAGCGCCATCAGGAGCGGGTTAAGCACAGATACGCAGTATTTT	17	TRBJ2-3	few	TRBV9	NA
CSSSLAGLAGETYEQYF	TGTTCCAGCAGCTTGGCAGGACTAGCGGGAGAGACTTACGAGCAGTACTTC	17	TRBJ2-7	NA	TRBV7-9	TRBD2
CASSLGAGNTIYF	TGCGCCAGCAGCTTGGGGGCCGGAAACACCATATATTTT	13	TRBJ1-3	NA	TRBV5-1	NA
CASSVGRSYEQYF	TGTGCCAGCAGTGTGGGCCGCTCCTACGAGCAGTACTTC	13	TRBJ2-7	NA	TRBV2	NA
CSVVGTSGPYEQYF	TGCAGCGTAGTAGGGACTAGCGGTCCCTACGAGCAGTACTTC	14	TRBJ2-7	NA	TRBV29-1	TRBD2
CASGQSYNEQFF	TGCGCCAGCGGGCAGAGCTACAATGAGCAGTTCTTC	12	TRBJ2-1	NA	TRBV5-1	NA
CASRRGLTYGYTF	TGCGCCAGTAGAAGGGGCCTCACCTATGGCTACACCTTC	13	TRBJ1-2	once	TRBV4-1	NA
CASGILYNEQFF	TGTGCCAGTGGTATTCTTTACAATGAGCAGTTCTTC	12	TRBJ2-1	NA	TRBV19	NA
CASRPGQGTYEQYF	TGTGCCAGCAGACCGGGACAGGGTACCTACGAGCAGTACTTC	14	TRBJ2-7	NA	TRBV13	TRBD1
CASSSFRLAGGYNEQFF	TGTGCCAGCAGTTCGTTTAGACTAGCGGGAGGGTACAATGAGCAGTTCTTC	17	TRBJ2-1	NA	TRBV27	TRBD2
CSVSQTTGIEAFF	TGCAGCGTCTCCCAAACTACGGGGATTGAAGCTTTCTTT	13	TRBJ1-1	NA	TRBV29-1	NA
CASSQGRGKTEAFF	TGCGCCAGCAGCCAAGGTCGGGGGAAAACTGAAGCTTTCTTT	14	TRBJ1-1	NA	TRBV4-3	NA
CASSSRGSRTDTQYF	TGTGCCAGCAGCTCCAGGGGGTCCCGCACAGATACGCAGTATTTT	15	TRBJ2-3	NA	TRBV7-2	TRBD1
CSVGGQYEFF	TGCAGCGTGGGCGGGCAGTATGAGTTCTTC	10	TRBJ2-1	NA	TRBV29-1	NA
CAINRDGTHSYNEQFF	TGTGCCATCAACAGGGATGGGACGCACTCCTACAATGAGCAGTTCTTC	16	TRBJ2-1	NA	TRBV10-3	NA
CAIPLGNTIYF	TGTGCCATCCCACTTGGAAACACCATATATTTT	11	TRBJ1-3	NA	TRBV6-1	NA
CASSEARQYYGYTF	TGTGCCAGCAGTGAAGCGAGGCAGTACTATGGCTACACCTTC	14	TRBJ1-2	NA	TRBV6-1	NA
CASSEQRLAGTQETQYF	TGCGCCAGCAGTGAACAACGACTAGCGGGTACCCAAGAGACCCAGTACTTC	17	TRBJ2-5	NA	TRBV10-1	TRBD2
CASSPQFATNEKLFF	TGTGCCAGCAGCCCGCAGTTTGCAACTAATGAAAAACTGTTTTTT	15	TRBJ1-4	NA	TRBV7-3	NA
CASSLQTSGDTDTQYF	TGTGCCAGCAGCCTGCAGACTAGCGGGGACACAGATACGCAGTATTTT	16	TRBJ2-3	NA	TRBV9	TRBD2
CASGRTVRTGASSGNTIYF	TGTGCTAGTGGCCGCACCGTACGGACAGGGGCCAGCTCTGGAAACACCATATATTTT	19	TRBJ1-3	NA	TRBV12-5	TRBD1
CASSQGDPGELFF	TGTGCCAGCAGCCAAGGGGATCCCGGGGAGCTGTTTTTT	13	TRBJ2-2	once	TRBV9	NA
CASSLGAGGTTDTQYF	TGCGCCAGCAGCTTGGGAGCGGGGGGGACCACAGATACGCAGTATTTT	16	TRBJ2-3	NA	TRBV5-1	TRBD2
CAWGLADYEQYF	TGTGCCTGGGGACTAGCGGACTACGAGCAGTACTTC	12	TRBJ2-7	once	TRBV30	TRBD2
CASRGLPTGSNEKLFF	TGTGCCTCCCGCGGGTTACCTACAGGGTCTAATGAAAAACTGTTTTTT	16	TRBJ1-4	few	TRBV2	NA
CASSLAAGGVGETQYF	TGCGCCAGCAGCTTGGCGGCAGGCGGGGTCGGAGAGACCCAGTACTTC	16	TRBJ2-5	NA	TRBV5-1	NA
CAWSGGGLAGDFTYNEQFF	TGTGCCTGGAGTGGGGGGGGACTAGCGGGAGATTTCACCTACAATGAGCAGTTCTTC	19	TRBJ2-1	NA	TRBV30	TRBD2
CASSFIAGGNGQPQHF	TGTGCCAGCAGTTTTATAGCGGGAGGGAACGGTCAGCCCCAGCATTTT	16	TRBJ1-5	once	TRBV28	NA
CASSYTGQVGEQYF	TGTGCCAGCAGTTACACGGGACAGGTGGGCGAGCAGTACTTC	14	TRBJ2-7	NA	TRBV6-6	TRBD1
CASSSISGGAEETQYF	TGTGCCAGCAGCTCCATTAGCGGGGGGGCCGAGGAGACCCAGTACTTC	16	TRBJ2-5	NA	TRBV5-4	TRBD2
CASYGQGAAANTEAFF	TGTGCCAGCTACGGACAGGGGGCAGCCGCCAACACTGAAGCTTTCTTT	16	TRBJ1-1	NA	TRBV28	TRBD1
CASSPTGVGLNEQFF	TGTGCCAGCAGCCCGACAGGGGTTGGACTTAATGAGCAGTTCTTC	15	TRBJ2-1	few	TRBV27	TRBD1
CASIPPGGRREQYF	TGTGCCAGCATCCCGCCAGGGGGGCGCCGCGAGCAGTACTTC	14	TRBJ2-7	NA	TRBV28	NA
CASKGTGVGADTQYF	TGTGCCAGTAAGGGAACGGGGGTAGGGGCAGATACGCAGTATTTT	15	TRBJ2-3	once	TRBV19	NA
CASSLRDRRNTGELFF	TGTGCCAGCAGCTTGAGGGACAGGAGGAACACCGGGGAGCTGTTTTTT	16	TRBJ2-2	NA	TRBV5-4	TRBD1
CASSWTSGSLEQYF	TGTGCCAGCTCCTGGACTAGCGGGAGTTTAGAGCAGTACTTC	14	TRBJ2-7	NA	TRBV27	TRBD2
CASRRGGRYDNEQFF	TGTGCCAGCAGGAGGGGAGGTCGGTATGACAATGAGCAGTTCTTC	15	TRBJ2-1	NA	TRBV5-4	NA
CASSLAGQGRKNTGELFF	TGTGCCAGCAGCTTAGCGGGACAGGGTCGGAAAAACACCGGGGAGCTGTTTTTT	18	TRBJ2-2	NA	TRBV7-6	TRBD1